This is a list of T cell receptor beta chains from one sample in a study of blood T cell repertoires in COVID-19. Produced via immunoSEQ multiplex PCR; TCRdb's table is partial and in-frame only. The data show 300,000 to 400,000 clones, 80% to 90% seen once. The specimen sequenced was peripheral blood. The origin of the receptors is a man under 40 with active or convalescent COVID-19. The CDR3 runs from the conserved cysteine through the conserved F or W. The order of the fields is J gene, V gene, clone size, D gene, CDR3 length, CDR3 protein, CDR3 DNA. A D gene is named only where the DNA matches it firmly. Not all rows give a size; the values are once, few, many and, for expanded clones, a class.

TRBJ2-5 TRBV4-1 . TRBD1 14 CASSLPGQVKTQYF TGCGCCAGCAGCCTTCCGGGACAGGTAAAGACCCAGTACTTC
TRBJ1-6 TRBV2 . . 15 CASSGETEWNSPLHF TGTGCCAGCAGTGGTGAGACAGAGTGGAATTCACCCCTCCACTTT
TRBJ1-6 TRBV19 . TRBD1 16 CASRTGTGVNNSPLHF TGTGCCAGTAGGACCGGGACAGGGGTCAATAATTCACCCCTCCACTTT
TRBJ2-2 TRBV24-1 . TRBD2 16 CATSDPQRGRTGELFF TGTGCCACCAGTGATCCACAGCGGGGGAGGACCGGGGAGCTGTTTTTT
TRBJ2-7 TRBV30 . . 12 CASATGPYEQYF TGTGCCAGCGCCACAGGGCCCTACGAGCAGTACTTC
TRBJ2-7 TRBV2 . . 14 CASPRTESDYEQYF TGTGCCAGCCCCCGGACTGAGTCGGACTACGAGCAGTACTTC
TRBJ2-2 TRBV19 . TRBD2 17 CASKGTSGTLNTGELFF TGTGCCAGTAAGGGGACTAGCGGGACACTGAACACCGGGGAGCTGTTTTTT
TRBJ2-1 TRBV6-2/TRBV6-3 . TRBD2 18 CASIPGGTSGRPYNEQFF TGTGCCAGCATCCCAGGGGGGACTAGCGGGAGGCCCTACAATGAGCAGTTCTTC
TRBJ2-2 TRBV4-1 many TRBD2 15 CASSPWGGGTGELFF TGCGCCAGCAGCCCATGGGGCGGGGGCACCGGGGAGCTGTTTTTT
TRBJ2-4 TRBV5-1 . TRBD2 15 CASSLVVSGGDRQYF TGCGCCAGCAGCTTGGTGGTTAGCGGGGGCGATAGGCAGTACTTC
TRBJ2-7 TRBV5-1 . . 16 CASSFGYSERSYEQYF TGCGCCAGCAGCTTCGGGTATTCCGAACGAAGCTACGAGCAGTACTTC
TRBJ1-5 TRBV7-3 . . 13 CASSSSVNQPQHF TGTGCCAGCAGCTCCTCGGTGAATCAGCCCCAGCATTTT
TRBJ1-1 TRBV11-2 . . 15 CASSLTRATNGGAFF TGTGCCAGCAGTCTCACCCGGGCCACCAACGGGGGAGCTTTCTTT
TRBJ2-5 TRBV5-1 . TRBD2 15 CASSPSSGRGETQYF TGCGCCAGCAGCCCTAGTAGCGGGAGGGGAGAGACCCAGTACTTC
TRBJ2-7 TRBV11-2 . TRBD2 16 CASSYPGLAGVYEQYF TGTGCCAGCAGCTACCCGGGACTAGCGGGAGTGTACGAGCAGTACTTC
TRBJ2-7 TRBV28 . TRBD2 15 CASSLPTGGPYEQYF TGTGCCAGCAGCCTTCCTACGGGAGGGCCGTACGAGCAGTACTTC
TRBJ1-5 TRBV5-5 . . 14 CASSLSLSNQPQHF TGTGCCAGCAGCTTGTCGCTAAGCAATCAGCCCCAGCATTTT
TRBJ2-7 TRBV5-1 . . 15 CASSFGSVSPTEQYF TGCGCCAGCAGCTTCGGTAGCGTAAGTCCCACCGAGCAGTACTTC
TRBJ2-2 TRBV27 . TRBD1 15 CASSLDRANTGELFF TGTGCCAGCAGTCTGGACAGGGCCAACACCGGGGAGCTGTTTTTT
TRBJ2-5 TRBV11-3 . TRBD1 15 CASSTTGTGGETQYF TGTGCCAGCAGCACTACCGGGACAGGGGGGGAGACCCAGTACTTC
TRBJ2-5 TRBV14 once . 15 CASSPRVVSQETQYF TGTGCCAGCAGCCCACGCGTAGTGTCTCAAGAGACCCAGTACTTC
TRBJ2-1 TRBV9 . TRBD2 18 CASSDEFSGGIRSHEQFF TGTGCCAGCAGCGATGAATTTAGCGGGGGGATCCGCAGTCATGAGCAGTTCTTC
TRBJ2-3 TRBV6-4 . TRBD2 16 CASRQLAGGCTDTQYF TGTGCCAGCAGACAACTAGCGGGAGGTTGCACAGATACGCAGTATTTT
TRBJ1-1 TRBV3-1/TRBV3-2 . . 14 CASSIAAGWTEAFF TGTGCCAGCAGCATCGCAGCGGGGTGGACTGAAGCTTTCTTT
TRBJ2-3 TRBV9 . TRBD2 15 CASSVGIGGIDTQYF TGTGCCAGCAGCGTAGGCATCGGGGGGATAGATACGCAGTATTTT
TRBJ1-2 TRBV25-1 . TRBD1 15 CASSDYGQGFYGYTF TGTGCCAGCAGTGACTACGGACAGGGGTTCTATGGCTACACCTTC
TRBJ2-7 TRBV30 . . 12 CACFGGFYEQYF TGTGCCTGCTTTGGGGGGTTCTACGAGCAGTACTTC
TRBJ2-3 TRBV13 . TRBD2 17 CASSIWRGEPKVDTQYF TGTGCCAGCAGCATCTGGCGGGGGGAACCTAAAGTGGATACGCAGTATTTT
TRBJ1-5 TRBV14 . . 13 CASSLGGGSAQHF TGTGCCAGCAGCCTTGGAGGAGGCTCAGCCCAGCATTTT
TRBJ1-5 TRBV18 few TRBD1 15 CASSPGQGVSQPQHF TGTGCCAGCTCACCGGGACAGGGGGTAAGTCAGCCCCAGCATTTT
TRBJ1-2 TRBV3-1/TRBV3-2 . TRBD1 16 CASSPILRGLNYGYTF TGTGCCAGCAGCCCCATTCTCAGGGGGCTAAACTATGGCTACACCTTC
TRBJ2-1 TRBV3-1/TRBV3-2 . . 13 CASSQDLEGREFF TGTGCCAGCAGCCAAGATCTTGAGGGAAGAGAGTTCTTC
TRBJ2-7 TRBV5-5 . TRBD1 14 CASSQGQGPYEQYF TGTGCCAGCAGCCAAGGACAGGGTCCCTACGAGCAGTACTTC
TRBJ2-1 TRBV10-2 few . 12 CASSDRYNEQFF TGCGCCAGCTCGGACAGATACAATGAGCAGTTCTTC
TRBJ2-1 TRBV7-2 . TRBD1 16 CASSLQGTGIYNEQFF TGTGCCAGCAGCTTACAGGGGACAGGGATATACAATGAGCAGTTCTTC
TRBJ2-2 TRBV15 few TRBD2 14 CATGRGSGTGELFF TGTGCCACCGGACGCGGGAGCGGCACCGGGGAGCTGTTTTTT
TRBJ2-3 TRBV19 few . 15 CASIGAGSMTDTQYF TGTGCCAGTATAGGTGCGGGGTCCATGACAGATACGCAGTATTTT
TRBJ2-7 TRBV19 . TRBD1 13 CASSDRGYYEQYF TGTGCCAGTAGTGACAGGGGGTACTACGAGCAGTACTTC
TRBJ2-7 TRBV4-1 . TRBD2 15 CASSQETSGVGEQYF TGCGCCAGCAGCCAAGAAACTAGCGGGGTCGGCGAGCAGTACTTC
TRBJ2-7 TRBV5-8 . . 15 CASTTSRGVRDEQYF TGTGCCAGCACCACTTCACGCGGGGTGCGGGACGAGCAGTACTTC
TRBJ2-1 TRBV7-2 once TRBD2 13 CASSSLWGLAKFF TGTGCCAGCAGCTCACTTTGGGGACTAGCGAAGTTCTTC
TRBJ1-5 TRBV5-1 . . 15 CASSLVAGDGQPQHF TGCGCCAGCAGCTTGGTGGCAGGGGACGGTCAGCCCCAGCATTTT
TRBJ2-1 TRBV30 . . 13 CAQTSRGLGEQFF TGTGCCCAGACTTCGCGGGGCCTTGGTGAGCAGTTCTTC
TRBJ1-2 TRBV18 . . 17 CASSLLRDSLSNYGYTF TGTGCCAGCTCCCTCTTAAGAGACAGCCTCTCTAACTATGGCTACACCTTC
TRBJ1-2 TRBV10-1 . TRBD1 17 CASSEPEGAPLCYGYTF TGCGCCAGCAGTGAACCGGAGGGGGCGCCCCTTTGTTATGGCTACACCTTC
TRBJ2-5 TRBV5-1 . . 15 CASSLDGRGQETQYF TGCGCCAGCAGCTTGGATGGGCGGGGCCAAGAGACCCAGTACTTC
TRBJ2-7 TRBV7-2 . . 14 CASSLTGGTYEQYF TGTGCCAGCAGCTTAACCGGAGGAACCTACGAGCAGTACTTC
TRBJ2-1 TRBV7-8 . . 12 CASSPSRFEQFF TGTGCCAGCAGCCCTAGCAGATTTGAGCAGTTCTTC
TRBJ1-2 TRBV4-2 . . 13 CASSRRGGYGYTF TGTGCCAGCAGTCGTCGAGGGGGTTATGGCTACACCTTC
TRBJ2-2 TRBV9 . TRBD2 15 CASSVGLADTGELFF TGTGCCAGCAGCGTAGGCCTAGCGGACACCGGGGAGCTGTTTTTT
TRBJ2-1 TRBV10-3 . . 14 CAISVSGRPNEQFF TGTGCCATCAGTGTTAGCGGAAGGCCCAATGAGCAGTTCTTC
TRBJ2-5 TRBV29-1 . TRBD2 13 CSAAQAGEETQYF TGCAGCGCCGCCCAAGCGGGGGAAGAGACCCAGTACTTC
TRBJ1-6 TRBV2 . . 12 CASSPDSSPLHF TGTGCCAGCAGCCCGGACAGTTCCCCCCTCCACTTT
TRBJ1-4 TRBV11-1 . . 14 CASSLGQQNEKLFF TGTGCCAGCAGCCTAGGACAGCAGAATGAAAAACTGTTTTTT
TRBJ1-3 TRBV4-1 . . 15 CASSRSYVAGNTIYF TGCGCCAGCAGCCGGTCCTATGTGGCTGGAAACACCATATATTTT
TRBJ2-3 TRBV6-4 . TRBD2 16 CASSDSGAGGPDTQYF TGTGCCAGCAGTGACTCGGGAGCGGGAGGGCCAGATACGCAGTATTTT
TRBJ1-2 TRBV5-4 . . 13 CASSWDTNYGYTF TGTGCCAGCAGCTGGGACACTAACTATGGCTACACCTTC